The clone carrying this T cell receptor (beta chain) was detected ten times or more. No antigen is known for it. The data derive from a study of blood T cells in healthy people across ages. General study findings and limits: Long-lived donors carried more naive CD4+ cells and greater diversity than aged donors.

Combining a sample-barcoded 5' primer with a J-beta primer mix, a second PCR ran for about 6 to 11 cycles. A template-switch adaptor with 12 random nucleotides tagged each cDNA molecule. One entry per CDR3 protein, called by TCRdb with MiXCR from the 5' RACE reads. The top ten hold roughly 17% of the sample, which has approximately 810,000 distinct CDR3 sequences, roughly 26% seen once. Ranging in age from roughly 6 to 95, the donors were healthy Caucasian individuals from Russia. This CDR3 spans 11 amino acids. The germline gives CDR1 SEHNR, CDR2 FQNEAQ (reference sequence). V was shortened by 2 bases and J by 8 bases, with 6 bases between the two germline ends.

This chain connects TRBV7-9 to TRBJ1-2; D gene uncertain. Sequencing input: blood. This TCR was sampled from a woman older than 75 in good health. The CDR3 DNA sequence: TGTGCCAGCAGCTTAACCCGGGGCTACACCTTC. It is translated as CASSLTRGYTF.